This T cell receptor beta chain was identified in a study of human T cells and chemical hapten exposure. Across the whole study: Sensitization involved placing 2% DPC onto an approximately 2 cm by approximately 2 cm region of upper inner arm skin. Alopecia areata, totalis or universalis affected patients who were mostly female. Study-level points and caveats: No shift was seen in TCRs above 1 in 1000 frequency with DPC sensitization.

Comments on this clonotype: What it binds is not known.

Specified time point: patch test 1, 2 weeks after DPC sensitization. Stated treatment: therapeutic diphenylcyclopropenone sensitization with weekly scalp DPC. The germline gives CDR1 KGHDR, CDR2 SFDVKD. This CDR3 is 14 amino acids long. Losses at the gene ends were 5 bases for V and 8 bases for J; bases not matched to a gene: 8. The library put unique molecular identifiers onto individual cDNA molecules. TCRdb processed the RACE reads anew with MiXCR; each CDR3 protein has one entry. Among roughly 200,000 distinct CDR3 sequences listed, around 22% were seen once. The chain uses TRBV24-1 and TRBJ2-1; TRBD1 matches at 7 bases. Source: whole blood, taken in connection with sensitization to the hapten diphenylcyclopropenone (DPC). The TCR sequence derives from a woman between 45 and 60 years old with alopecia areata. Some clones in this sample may be carry-over from other donors' samples. This chain's CDR3 is CATSVGATGDEQFF. DNA of the CDR3: TGTGCCACCAGTGTTGGGGCAACAGGGGATGAGCAGTTCTTC.